The following is a TCR beta chain sequence with its context. As yet, its antigen is unknown. Investigators reverse transcribed all isolated RNA, so they sequenced expressed TCRB transcripts. TCRdb's table, derived via immunoSEQ multiplex PCR, lists solely in-frame clones and lacks some. In the table there are some 150,000 clones, about 13% of which are singletons. With V trimmed by 5 bases and J by 3 bases, 9 bases remained unmatched. Germline V gene sequence: CDR1 SGHTA, CDR2 FQGNSA. The CDR3 runs to 16 residues. The data derive from a study of beta chain features in type 1 diabetes. Study-wide findings and caveats: Within patients, naive, central memory and Treg TCRB repertoires seemed more similar than within healthy donors. PCR, the amplification step, might favor shorter templates, equally in patients and controls. Across all four CD4+ subsets, people with type 1 diabetes showed modestly shorter TCRB CDR3s.

CD4+ naive, central memory, regulatory and stem cell-like memory cells were sorted via CD45RO/CCR7/CD25/CD127/CD95/CD27. Sorted populations all exceeded 95% purity. This sequence originates from a man between 18 and 29 years old with type 1 diabetes. The V gene is TRBV7-2, the J gene TRBJ1-5; TRBD1 aligns across 8 bases. The sample was central memory CD4+ T cells from blood. CDR3 loop: CASSLSETGDNQPQHF. The CDR3 coding sequence is TGTGCCAGCAGCCTCTCCGAGACAGGGGACAATCAGCCCCAGCATTTT.